This is a list of T cell receptor beta chains from one sample in a study of CD8 T cells in ankylosing spondylitis. TCRdb used MiXCR to reprocess the 5' RACE reads, holding one entry per CDR3 protein. The table includes about 310,000 distinct CDR3 sequences, 20% detected once. Sequenced: blood, either unsorted or a sorted T cell fraction (not recorded which). The receptors originated from a female donor with ankylosing spondylitis or in good health (not recorded which). Each CDR3 is given with its conserved first and last residue. The order of the fields is V gene, clone size, D gene, J gene, CDR3 protein, CDR3 DNA. A D gene is named only where the DNA matches it firmly. Expanded clones get a size class; other rows say once, few or many, or leave the size out.

v_call: TRBV12-3/TRBV12-4
clone_size: few
d_call: -
j_call: TRBJ1-2
cdr3_aa: CASRTGTLGYTF
cdr3_nt: TGTGCCAGCAGGACCGGGACTCTGGGCTACACCTTC

v_call: TRBV29-1
clone_size: many
d_call: -
j_call: TRBJ2-5
cdr3_aa: CSVGKRETQYF
cdr3_nt: TGCAGCGTGGGGAAACGAGAGACCCAGTACTTC

v_call: TRBV7-9
clone_size: -
d_call: TRBD1
j_call: TRBJ1-1
cdr3_aa: CASIHGGQGNTEAFF
cdr3_nt: TGTGCCAGCATTCATGGGGGACAGGGGAACACTGAAGCTTTCTTT

v_call: TRBV7-7
clone_size: -
d_call: -
j_call: TRBJ1-4
cdr3_aa: CASSPDRLGEKLFF
cdr3_nt: TGTGCCAGCAGTCCCGACAGGTTAGGCGAAAAACTGTTTTTT

v_call: TRBV3-1
clone_size: few
d_call: -
j_call: TRBJ2-7
cdr3_aa: CASSQAAGYMTYEQYF
cdr3_nt: TGTGCCAGCAGCCAAGCTGCGGGATACATGACCTACGAGCAGTACTTC

v_call: TRBV6-1
clone_size: -
d_call: -
j_call: TRBJ1-1
cdr3_aa: CASSASRQADVGEAFF
cdr3_nt: TGTGCCAGCAGTGCTTCACGACAGGCCGACGTTGGTGAAGCTTTCTTT

v_call: TRBV29-1
clone_size: many
d_call: TRBD1
j_call: TRBJ1-2
cdr3_aa: CSVQGEGGYTF
cdr3_nt: TGCAGCGTCCAGGGGGAGGGTGGCTACACCTTC

v_call: TRBV5-1
clone_size: -
d_call: -
j_call: TRBJ1-1
cdr3_aa: CASSEIGENTEAFF
cdr3_nt: TGCGCCAGCAGCGAGATAGGGGAGAACACTGAAGCTTTCTTT

v_call: TRBV20-1
clone_size: few
d_call: -
j_call: TRBJ2-7
cdr3_aa: CSGLDLRGEQYF
cdr3_nt: TGCAGTGGTTTAGACTTGCGGGGCGAGCAGTACTTC

v_call: TRBV6-6
clone_size: many
d_call: -
j_call: TRBJ1-2
cdr3_aa: CASKPGANYGYTF
cdr3_nt: TGTGCCAGCAAGCCCGGAGCTAACTATGGCTACACCTTC

v_call: TRBV7-2
clone_size: few
d_call: TRBD2
j_call: TRBJ2-2
cdr3_aa: CASSQGTSGSAGELFF
cdr3_nt: TGTGCCAGCAGCCAAGGGACTAGCGGGTCCGCGGGGGAGCTGTTTTTT

v_call: TRBV7-7
clone_size: -
d_call: TRBD2
j_call: TRBJ2-1
cdr3_aa: CASSFGAGGLGNEQFF
cdr3_nt: TGTGCCAGCAGCTTTGGGGCGGGAGGGCTCGGCAATGAGCAGTTCTTC

v_call: TRBV19
clone_size: -
d_call: -
j_call: TRBJ2-3
cdr3_aa: CASSIAAREFGDTQYF
cdr3_nt: TGTGCCAGTAGTATAGCCGCCAGGGAGTTTGGAGATACGCAGTATTTT

v_call: TRBV12-3/TRBV12-4
clone_size: few
d_call: TRBD1
j_call: TRBJ1-2
cdr3_aa: CASSLANPRTGGHTF
cdr3_nt: TGTGCCAGCAGTTTAGCAAACCCGAGGACAGGGGGTCACACCTTC

v_call: TRBV30
clone_size: -
d_call: -
j_call: TRBJ2-4
cdr3_aa: CAWSVLGRQKNIQYF
cdr3_nt: TGTGCCTGGAGTGTCTTGGGACGACAAAAAAACATTCAGTACTTC

v_call: TRBV5-1
clone_size: -
d_call: -
j_call: TRBJ1-2
cdr3_aa: CASSLEPRVDYGYTF
cdr3_nt: TGCGCCAGCAGCTTGGAGCCTCGGGTTGACTATGGCTACACCTTC

v_call: TRBV29-1
clone_size: few
d_call: -
j_call: TRBJ2-1
cdr3_aa: CSAPLTRYLYNEQFF
cdr3_nt: TGCAGCGCCCCGCTGACCCGCTACTTATACAATGAGCAGTTCTTC

v_call: TRBV12-3/TRBV12-4
clone_size: -
d_call: -
j_call: TRBJ1-1
cdr3_aa: CASSFTRMNTEAFF
cdr3_nt: TGTGCCAGCAGTTTCACGCGGATGAACACTGAAGCTTTCTTT

v_call: TRBV7-3
clone_size: -
d_call: TRBD2
j_call: TRBJ2-3
cdr3_aa: CASSLKRAGGGTDTQYF
cdr3_nt: TGTGCCAGCAGCTTAAAGAGGGCGGGAGGGGGCACAGATACGCAGTATTTT

v_call: TRBV20-1
clone_size: -
d_call: -
j_call: TRBJ2-1
cdr3_aa: CSAERGGRQTYNEQFF
cdr3_nt: TGCAGTGCTGAGAGGGGGGGGCGTCAGACCTACAATGAGCAGTTCTTC

v_call: TRBV20-1
clone_size: many
d_call: -
j_call: TRBJ2-7
cdr3_aa: CSAPRDGRTYEQYF
cdr3_nt: TGCAGTGCTCCCCGTGATGGCAGGACCTACGAGCAGTACTTC

v_call: TRBV20-1
clone_size: -
d_call: -
j_call: TRBJ2-1
cdr3_aa: CSARDPGRAASYNEQFF
cdr3_nt: TGCAGTGCTAGAGATCCCGGACGTGCAGCAAGCTACAATGAGCAGTTCTTC

v_call: TRBV19
clone_size: -
d_call: TRBD1
j_call: TRBJ1-1
cdr3_aa: CASRRQGAEAFF
cdr3_nt: TGTGCCAGTAGACGACAGGGGGCTGAAGCTTTCTTT

v_call: TRBV5-5
clone_size: -
d_call: -
j_call: TRBJ1-1
cdr3_aa: CASSSRPDTEAFF
cdr3_nt: TGTGCCAGCAGCTCCCGACCCGACACTGAAGCTTTCTTT

v_call: TRBV7-6
clone_size: many
d_call: -
j_call: TRBJ2-3
cdr3_aa: CASSLAGDTDTQYF
cdr3_nt: TGTGCCAGCAGCTTAGCGGGGGACACAGATACGCAGTATTTT

v_call: TRBV4-3
clone_size: few
d_call: TRBD2
j_call: TRBJ2-1
cdr3_aa: CASSQDLTSGSWNEQFF
cdr3_nt: TGCGCCAGCAGCCAAGATCTGACTAGCGGGAGTTGGAATGAGCAGTTCTTC

v_call: TRBV5-1
clone_size: -
d_call: -
j_call: TRBJ2-1
cdr3_aa: CASSLDFRGDEQFF
cdr3_nt: TGCGCCAGCAGCTTGGATTTTAGGGGCGATGAGCAGTTCTTC

v_call: TRBV7-2
clone_size: -
d_call: -
j_call: TRBJ2-1
cdr3_aa: CASSPSPSYNEQFF
cdr3_nt: TGTGCCAGCAGCCCGTCTCCCTCCTACAATGAGCAGTTCTTC

v_call: TRBV12-3/TRBV12-4
clone_size: many
d_call: TRBD1
j_call: TRBJ1-6
cdr3_aa: CASSAGQYNSPLHF
cdr3_nt: TGTGCCAGCAGCGCGGGACAGTATAATTCACCCCTCCACTTT

v_call: TRBV5-4
clone_size: once
d_call: -
j_call: TRBJ2-3
cdr3_aa: CASSFGWRGGRDTSTDTQYF
cdr3_nt: TGTGCCAGCAGCTTTGGGTGGAGGGGCGGAAGGGATACTAGCACAGATACGCAGTATTTT

v_call: TRBV5-1
clone_size: many
d_call: -
j_call: TRBJ2-1
cdr3_aa: CASSSLLMGSSYNEQFF
cdr3_nt: TGCGCCAGCAGCTCCCTTCTTATGGGGAGCTCCTACAATGAGCAGTTCTTC

v_call: TRBV12-3/TRBV12-4
clone_size: few
d_call: -
j_call: TRBJ2-3
cdr3_aa: CASSLGDTGTDTQYF
cdr3_nt: TGTGCCAGCAGTTTAGGGGACACCGGCACAGATACGCAGTATTTT

v_call: TRBV4-3
clone_size: -
d_call: -
j_call: TRBJ1-4
cdr3_aa: CASSRRTGARDEKLFF
cdr3_nt: TGCGCCAGCAGCCGGAGGACGGGGGCGCGGGATGAAAAACTGTTTTTT

v_call: TRBV11-1
clone_size: -
d_call: TRBD2
j_call: TRBJ2-1
cdr3_aa: CASSFRTELAGRDNEQFF
cdr3_nt: TGTGCCAGCAGCTTTAGGACCGAGCTAGCGGGACGTGACAATGAGCAGTTCTTC

v_call: TRBV7-9
clone_size: -
d_call: -
j_call: TRBJ2-7
cdr3_aa: CASSLGTVYEQYF
cdr3_nt: TGTGCCAGCAGCTTGGGGACTGTCTACGAGCAGTACTTC

v_call: TRBV20-1
clone_size: -
d_call: -
j_call: TRBJ1-2
cdr3_aa: CSAPQESYYGYTF
cdr3_nt: TGCAGTGCCCCACAGGAGTCCTACTATGGCTACACCTTC

v_call: TRBV9
clone_size: -
d_call: TRBD1
j_call: TRBJ2-6
cdr3_aa: CASSVVTGGSSVLTF
cdr3_nt: TGTGCCAGCAGCGTAGTCACAGGGGGAAGTAGCGTCCTGACTTTC

v_call: TRBV6-2/TRBV6-3
clone_size: few
d_call: -
j_call: TRBJ2-3
cdr3_aa: CASGHTQYF
cdr3_nt: TGTGCCAGCGGTCATACGCAGTATTTT

v_call: TRBV30
clone_size: -
d_call: -
j_call: TRBJ2-1
cdr3_aa: CAWSSTGLPNEQFF
cdr3_nt: TGTGCCTGGAGTAGTACGGGGCTACCTAATGAGCAGTTCTTC

v_call: TRBV12-3/TRBV12-4
clone_size: few
d_call: TRBD1
j_call: TRBJ2-5
cdr3_aa: CASTLTGKETQYF
cdr3_nt: TGTGCCAGCACCTTGACAGGGAAAGAGACCCAGTACTTC

v_call: TRBV29-1
clone_size: many
d_call: -
j_call: TRBJ2-5
cdr3_aa: CSVEVAVRGETQYF
cdr3_nt: TGCAGCGTTGAGGTCGCGGTCCGGGGAGAGACCCAGTACTTC

v_call: TRBV6-2/TRBV6-3
clone_size: -
d_call: -
j_call: TRBJ1-5
cdr3_aa: CASSYEGNQPQHF
cdr3_nt: TGTGCCAGCAGTTACGAGGGGAATCAGCCCCAGCATTTT

v_call: TRBV29-1
clone_size: many
d_call: -
j_call: TRBJ2-7
cdr3_aa: CSVRKGTDAYEQYF
cdr3_nt: TGCAGCGTCCGTAAAGGGACGGACGCCTACGAGCAGTACTTC

v_call: TRBV18
clone_size: -
d_call: -
j_call: TRBJ1-4
cdr3_aa: CASSPQPTINEKLFF
cdr3_nt: TGTGCCAGCTCACCGCAACCAACCATAAATGAAAAACTGTTTTTT

v_call: TRBV5-1
clone_size: few
d_call: -
j_call: TRBJ2-3
cdr3_aa: CASSSVGDTQYF
cdr3_nt: TGCGCCAGCAGCTCTGTAGGGGATACGCAGTATTTT

v_call: TRBV5-1
clone_size: few
d_call: -
j_call: TRBJ2-2
cdr3_aa: CACTTQNTGELFF
cdr3_nt: TGCGCCTGCACCACACAGAACACCGGGGAGCTGTTTTTT

v_call: TRBV21-1
clone_size: -
d_call: -
j_call: TRBJ1-1
cdr3_aa: CASSNPRDRGGDTEAFF
cdr3_nt: TGTGCCAGCAGCAATCCCCGGGACAGGGGCGGGGACACTGAAGCTTTCTTT

v_call: TRBV12-3/TRBV12-4
clone_size: -
d_call: -
j_call: TRBJ2-3
cdr3_aa: CVSSSPLGAELTDTQYF
cdr3_nt: TGTGTGAGCAGTTCCCCCCTGGGAGCGGAGCTAACAGATACGCAGTATTTT

v_call: TRBV12-3/TRBV12-4
clone_size: many
d_call: -
j_call: TRBJ2-7
cdr3_aa: CASSLTGIAYEQYF
cdr3_nt: TGTGCCAGCAGTCTCACAGGGATTGCCTACGAGCAGTACTTC

v_call: TRBV12-3/TRBV12-4
clone_size: -
d_call: TRBD1
j_call: TRBJ2-6
cdr3_aa: CASSLAQGAPGANVLTF
cdr3_nt: TGTGCCAGCAGTTTGGCACAGGGGGCGCCCGGGGCCAACGTCCTGACTTTC

v_call: TRBV19
clone_size: few
d_call: -
j_call: TRBJ2-2
cdr3_aa: CASRQAERNTGELFF
cdr3_nt: TGTGCCAGTAGACAGGCCGAGCGTAACACCGGGGAGCTGTTTTTT

v_call: TRBV19
clone_size: few
d_call: -
j_call: TRBJ1-5
cdr3_aa: CASSMTGNQPQHF
cdr3_nt: TGTGCCAGTAGCATGACAGGCAATCAGCCCCAGCATTTT

v_call: TRBV20-1
clone_size: few
d_call: -
j_call: TRBJ2-7
cdr3_aa: CSATPRSAAYEQYF
cdr3_nt: TGCAGTGCTACCCCGCGTTCCGCAGCCTACGAGCAGTACTTC

v_call: TRBV6-2/TRBV6-3
clone_size: few
d_call: -
j_call: TRBJ2-1
cdr3_aa: CASRRRGDEQFF
cdr3_nt: TGTGCCAGCAGAAGGAGGGGGGATGAGCAGTTCTTC